This is a list of T cell receptor beta chains from one sample in a study of T cells in Graves' hyperthyroidism and ophthalmopathy. One entry per CDR3 protein, called by TCRdb with MiXCR from the multiplex PCR reads. The profile shows 300,000 to 500,000 distinct CDR3 sequences, more than 12% of them singletons. Sample: blood. The receptors derive from a man between 50 and 59 years old with Graves' ophthalmopathy. The CDR3 runs from the conserved cysteine through the conserved F or W. Fields, in order: J gene, V gene, clone size, D gene, CDR3 DNA, CDR3 protein. A D gene is named only where the DNA matches it firmly. The size of a clone is reported for some rows only, either as once, few or many, or as a class for expanded clones.

J gene: TRBJ2-2; V gene: TRBV7-6; clone size: NA; D gene: NA; CDR3 DNA: TGTGCCAGCAGCCTGCGCCGGGAGAACACCGGGGAGCTGTTTTTT; CDR3 protein: CASSLRRENTGELFF
J gene: TRBJ1-3; V gene: TRBV5-1; clone size: many; D gene: TRBD1; CDR3 DNA: TGCGCCAGCAAACAGGGGGCGGAAGGAAACACCATATATTTT; CDR3 protein: CASKQGAEGNTIYF
J gene: TRBJ1-3; V gene: TRBV29-1; clone size: many; D gene: NA; CDR3 DNA: TGCAGCGTCGATGCGGAGGGGGCTGGAAACACCATATATTTT; CDR3 protein: CSVDAEGAGNTIYF
J gene: TRBJ1-2; V gene: TRBV7-8; clone size: many; D gene: TRBD1; CDR3 DNA: TGTGCCAGCCGCGACGACAGGGGACTATATGGCTACACCTTC; CDR3 protein: CASRDDRGLYGYTF
J gene: TRBJ2-7; V gene: TRBV24-1; clone size: many; D gene: NA; CDR3 DNA: TGTGCCACCAGTGACCCTAGGGGGGATGGGCACGAGCAGTACTTC; CDR3 protein: CATSDPRGDGHEQYF
J gene: TRBJ2-3; V gene: TRBV10-3; clone size: NA; D gene: TRBD1; CDR3 DNA: TGTGCCACAGGGACAGGGGCTAGCACAGATACGCAGTATTTT; CDR3 protein: CATGTGASTDTQYF
J gene: TRBJ1-3; V gene: TRBV11-2; clone size: few; D gene: NA; CDR3 DNA: TGTGCCAGCAGGGAAGACTCTGGAAACACCATATATTTT; CDR3 protein: CASREDSGNTIYF
J gene: TRBJ2-7; V gene: TRBV4-1; clone size: NA; D gene: NA; CDR3 DNA: TGCGCCAGCAGCTATGGGGACGACCTCTACGAGCAGTACTTC; CDR3 protein: CASSYGDDLYEQYF
J gene: TRBJ2-1; V gene: TRBV29-1; clone size: many; D gene: NA; CDR3 DNA: TGCAGCGTTGACGGGGGCACCTACAATGAGCAGTTCTTC; CDR3 protein: CSVDGGTYNEQFF
J gene: TRBJ2-3; V gene: TRBV4-1; clone size: NA; D gene: NA; CDR3 DNA: TGCGCCAGCAGCCGGGACTCGTCAGATACGCAGTATTTT; CDR3 protein: CASSRDSSDTQYF
J gene: TRBJ1-2; V gene: TRBV24-1; clone size: many; D gene: TRBD1; CDR3 DNA: TGTGCCACCAGTGAGGGGGACAGGCGACCATCTGGCTACACCTTC; CDR3 protein: CATSEGDRRPSGYTF
J gene: TRBJ2-7; V gene: TRBV9; clone size: many; D gene: NA; CDR3 DNA: TGTGCCAGCAGCGTAGCTGGCCCCGGCTACGAGCAGTACTTC; CDR3 protein: CASSVAGPGYEQYF
J gene: TRBJ1-2; V gene: TRBV19; clone size: NA; D gene: TRBD1; CDR3 DNA: TGTGCCAGTAGCACCGACAGGGGGCTATATGGCTACACCTTC; CDR3 protein: CASSTDRGLYGYTF
J gene: TRBJ1-1; V gene: TRBV7-3; clone size: many; D gene: NA; CDR3 DNA: TGTGCCAGCAGCTTAACGTTGGGGGGGATATTCGTTACTGAAGCTTTCTTT; CDR3 protein: CASSLTLGGIFVTEAFF
J gene: TRBJ2-1; V gene: TRBV5-5; clone size: many; D gene: TRBD2; CDR3 DNA: TGTGCCAGCAGCCCAAACGAACTAGCGGGAGCGGGCGATGAGCAGTTCTTC; CDR3 protein: CASSPNELAGAGDEQFF
J gene: TRBJ2-1; V gene: TRBV24-1; clone size: many; D gene: NA; CDR3 DNA: TGTGCCACCAGTGATTTGCAAATGGCAGGGCATGAGCAGTTCTTC; CDR3 protein: CATSDLQMAGHEQFF
J gene: TRBJ2-5; V gene: TRBV28; clone size: NA; D gene: TRBD2; CDR3 DNA: TGTGCCAGCAGTCCACTAGCGGGAGGGCCGAGGGAGACCCAGTACTTC; CDR3 protein: CASSPLAGGPRETQYF
J gene: TRBJ2-7; V gene: TRBV27; clone size: few; D gene: TRBD2; CDR3 DNA: TGTGCCAGCAGTTTTACCCTCGGGACTAGCGGCTACGAGCAGTACTTC; CDR3 protein: CASSFTLGTSGYEQYF
J gene: TRBJ1-3; V gene: TRBV29-1; clone size: NA; D gene: NA; CDR3 DNA: TGCAGCGTTGAGGACCGGGGTCCCACCATATATTTT; CDR3 protein: CSVEDRGPTIYF
J gene: TRBJ2-7; V gene: TRBV3-1; clone size: many; D gene: NA; CDR3 DNA: TGTGCCAGCAGCCGCGGAGGATACGACGAGCAGTACTTC; CDR3 protein: CASSRGGYDEQYF
J gene: TRBJ2-1; V gene: TRBV2; clone size: many; D gene: NA; CDR3 DNA: TGTGCCAGCATCAGAAGGGGAGGTGGCGGAGTGGGGAATGAGCAGTTCTTC; CDR3 protein: CASIRRGGGGVGNEQFF
J gene: TRBJ1-4; V gene: TRBV2; clone size: many; D gene: TRBD1; CDR3 DNA: TGTGCCAGCAAACAGGGGGAGGAAGAAAAACTGTTTTTT; CDR3 protein: CASKQGEEEKLFF
J gene: TRBJ2-3; V gene: TRBV5-1; clone size: many; D gene: NA; CDR3 DNA: TGCGCCAGCAGCGCACAATCGCATAGCACAGATACGCAGTATTTT; CDR3 protein: CASSAQSHSTDTQYF